One T cell receptor (beta chain) is described in this entry. This clone was seen a few times. Its antigen remains unidentified. Base-call qualities are not available, and no considerably larger clone is one nucleotide away. Libraries were prepared through the immunoSEQ multiplex PCR assay. For the multiplex PCR, a mixture combining 60 forward primers for TCR Vbeta segments and 13 reverse primers for TCR Jbeta segments was used. The CDR3 region of rearranged TCR beta genes was amplified from genomic DNA by a multiplex PCR assay. Amplified TCR beta libraries were sequenced as 87-base-pair reads on the Illumina HiSeq System. In the paper's pipeline: A later analysis counted about 82 million unique TCR beta chains across the approximately 700 repertoires, and 9 million to 14 million of these chains were shared by at least two donors. A nearest-neighbor algorithm error-corrected the raw reads and collapsed the reads into unique sequences, merging closely related sequences to remove PCR and sequencing errors. Alignment of CDR3 sequences to IMGT reference sequences was used to assign V, D and J gene segments. Each retained sequence needed at least a six-nucleotide match to both a V gene segment and a J gene segment. A rearrangement counted as productive if the CDR3 had no stop codons and remained in frame with V and J, and every other rearrangement counted as non-productive. CDR3 was defined by IMGT convention, running from the second conserved V-encoded cysteine to the conserved J-encoded phenylalanine. The earlier analysis of about 590 of the donors excluded sequences that lacked an unambiguous match to a single V gene segment. An earlier analysis of a few hundred of the donors classified V segments as functional when productive rearrangements were above 56.7% and as segregating when the standard deviation between donors was above 5%. A statistical classification framework was built to diagnose cytomegalovirus status from the catalog of TCR beta chain sequences. V and J gene assignment, in a later analysis, came from comparing TCR nucleotide sequences with IMGT/GENE-DB human TR gene sequences. Using the TCRdist pipeline, a later analysis assigned CDR3 sequences along with most-parsimonious VDJ recombination scenarios. In a later analysis, each TCR beta chain was defined by its CDR3 amino acid sequence together with its V-gene family, and reads without a unique V-gene family were excluded. In a later analysis, around 650 highly shared, low-generation-probability nucleotide sequences were removed to address suspected cross-contamination and a sequencing artifact. For each public chain, a later analysis derived a clonal expansion index from normalized ranks of inferred template counts within each repertoire. Generation probabilities in a later analysis came from a VDJ recombination model fitted to out-of-frame rearrangements, and those results were checked against IGoR. Hypergeometric tests were used in a later analysis to score TCR-TCR, TCR-HLA and TCR-CMV co-occurrence, with a repertoire-size bias correction applied to the TCR pairs. In a later analysis, false discovery rates were estimated by permuting HLA or CMV assignments 20 times. In a later analysis, co-occurring TCRs were grouped with DBSCAN, and TCRdist sequence similarity was added when clustering was performed within HLA-allele-positive subsets. Repertoires with fewer than 30,000 or more than 120,000 public chains, plus five repertoires with anomalous nucleotide sharing, were excluded from co-occurrence clustering. Not all clones reach the TCRdb copy of this immuneACCESS table, which keeps in-frame sequences only. Checked studies attribute under half of the gap to unresolved V genes and leave the rest unexplained. V and J calls and clone size come straight from that table; D and trimming were deduced from the DNA. Within this sample are fewer than 200,000 clones, with 68% of them counted one time only. Less than 3.5% of the sample is held by the ten biggest clonotypes.

The data originate from a study of cytomegalovirus exposure and HLA in healthy donors (dated by TCRdb to 2016 to 2017). Notes on the research overall: In an earlier analysis of approximately 500 of the donors, less than 350 Gb of sequence data and some 120 million unique TCR beta sequences from approximately 180 million T cells were reported. An early release that covered approximately 600 HLA-typed donors contained around 330 gigabases of sequencing data and 65 million to 100 million unique TCR sequences. Of the roughly 400 genotyped donors, 65% to 90% fell in the genetic ancestry cluster associated with self-reported Caucasian donors. The study aimed to test whether cataloging public T cell receptors could reveal signatures of past pathogen exposure. Using immunosequencing, the study profiled T cell repertoires from about 620 subjects and related those repertoires to cytomegalovirus serostatus. In addition to the first cohort of 666 subjects, a separate validation cohort of 130 or so different subjects was used. High-throughput TCR immunosequencing, statistical association of individual TCRs with disease status, and machine learning were combined to predict cytomegalovirus infection status. To study patterns of TCR occurrence, a later analysis re-analyzed previously published TCR beta repertoires from 666 donors and added high-resolution HLA genotyping. Rather than drawing on any new phenotypic data, the later analysis identified candidate immune exposures from TCR beta sequences and the way those sequences occurred across donors. An earlier analysis of nearly 600 of the donors applied high-throughput TCR beta sequencing to assess whether each TCR beta V gene segment acted as functional or pseudogenic. Donor age, sex, ethnicity and CMV serostatus were compiled together with the repertoire data. Genome-wide SNP genotypes for about three fifths of the roughly 700 donors were used in a later genetic analysis, which treated that subset as a discovery cohort. Every discovery cohort repertoire had been produced on one sequencing platform. HLA typing covered class I and class II loci at four-digit resolution. Typing coverage differed by locus: A, B, C, DRB1 and DQB1 were typed in about 629-640 donors, DQA1 in 522, DPA1 in around 580, and DPB1 in roughly 450. Because of strong linkage in the cohort, five DR-DQ haplotypes were treated as single units for association and clustering. On average, roughly 240,000 unique TCR beta nucleotide sequences were sequenced per donor among some 430 genotyped donors of the cohort, with around 19% of those sequences being non-productive. Summary of the overall study and its limitations: A further reported finding was that TCR beta sequences accurately predicted the HLA-A and HLA-B alleles for most subjects in the first cohort. Assigning TCR associations to individual alleles was difficult when HLA alleles, especially DR and DQ, strongly co-occurred. A cluster of highly shared sequence variants was judged likely to represent a technical artifact of the sequencing pipeline. Across donors, most TCR sequences were observed very rarely, whereas some public TCRs were present in many individuals. HLA typing was unavailable for some donors at each locus, so association tests used only the typed subset. Because counts were too low, fewer than 20 rarely observed V segments, including chromosome 9 orphons, were excluded from the earlier analysis of several hundred of the donors. An association between a missense DCLRE1C variant and V-gene and J-gene trimming of TCR beta chains was found in a later genetic analysis and replicated in an independent cohort. In vitro tests confirmed that a few of the cytomegalovirus-associated TCR beta chains recognize cytomegalovirus antigens. In a later analysis, several top co-occurrence clusters were reported to appear linked to parvovirus B19, influenza, CMV and Epstein-Barr virus. Broadly in line with IMGT annotations, most TCR beta V segments showed up in productive rearrangements about 87% or about 30% of the time in an earlier analysis of under 700 of the donors. In a later analysis, HLA-associated TCR beta chains were found to be more clonally expanded and to have lower generation probabilities than equally common non-associated chains. Linkage disequilibrium might explain the correlated functional status among segregating V segments, but an unknown experimental factor could not be excluded. The cohort was sequenced for TCR beta chains only, and without alpha or paired-chain data the features that could be detected were limited. According to the authors, the approach could potentially be generalized to other disease states and immunological phenotypes. The classifier was reported to diagnose cytomegalovirus status with high specificity and sensitivity in both the original and validation cohorts. The only immune exposure information available for the cohort was CMV serostatus. The study listed 150 to 200 TCR beta chains as associated with cytomegalovirus. A later analysis found that TCR association rates varied across HLA loci, with DRB1 alleles showing the most associated TCRs and HLA-C alleles the fewest. A later analysis associated 17,000 or so TCR beta sequences with specific HLA alleles at a false discovery rate of 0.05. The presence/absence analyses assumed that sequencing depth was roughly uniform across donors, and that assumption may not be true. Most CMV-associated TCR beta chains appeared to be HLA-restricted in a later analysis, and the HLA associations seemed to be driven largely by CMV exposure. In a later genetic analysis, fewer N-insertions in productive TCRs were reported among donors in an Asian-associated ancestry cluster than the roughly 700-donor mean.

In total, 630 or so healthy bone marrow donors made up the cohort. All cohort members were sampled while nominally healthy, although unrecorded immune exposures were likely present. The donor was CMV seropositive and belonged to the group of 250 to 350 seropositive cohort members. A peripheral blood sample was provided by each donor, and peripheral blood mononuclear cells were used for TCR beta sequencing. Genomic DNA extraction from the blood cell samples was performed with the Qiagen DNeasy Blood Extraction Kit. The specimen sequenced was PBMCs. This TCR was sampled from a woman in her 40s in good health and CMV-seropositive.

The DNA sequence is given as TGTGCCAGCAGTTGGGCCAGCCAACTCTCTGGAAACACCATATATTTT. Translation gives CASSWASQLSGNTIYF. In this chain, TRBV28 is recombined with TRBJ1-3, with an unclear D gene assignment. CDR1 and CDR2 (MDHEN, SYDVKM) derive from the germline V gene. V drops 4 bases and J drops 0 bases, leaving 13 bases in between. From the cysteine through the phenylalanine, the CDR3 covers 16 amino acids. Of all the DNA, just the CDR3 is kept, 48 bases in frame from base 1.